The source of this T cell receptor (beta chain) is a study of a mutant IDH1 vaccine in newly diagnosed glioma. Whole-study context: Sex distribution of treated patients was roughly 60% male and around 40% female; mean age was about 40 years. Regarding the study as a whole: Immune responses induced by the vaccine were seen in 93.3% of patients, spanning multiple MHC alleles. Pseudoprogression seemed unrelated to changes in top peripheral T cell clonotypes.

The trim removed 0 bases at V and 1 base at J, leaving 6 bases unmatched. This CDR3 has 17 amino acids. Per germline, CDR1 LGHNA and CDR2 YSLEER. Only in-frame clones appear in the TCRdb table, and some are missing; sequencing was by immunoSEQ multiplex PCR. The top ten clones hold around 7% of a sample with tens of thousands of clones, roughly 85% of them seen once. The sample's time point: baseline, week 1 (first vaccination visit). The treatment: pre-vaccination baseline after standard-of-care therapy. Worth noting for this clone: Its antigen is not known.

Sample: PBMCs, taken from a glioma patient treated with radiotherapy, temozolomide or both. This receptor was identified in a woman aged 45 to 65 with glioma. The chain uses TRBV4-3 and TRBJ2-3; 8 nucleotides match TRBD2. The CDR3 loop reads CASSQDDGSGGTDTQYF. The CDR3 DNA sequence: TGCGCCAGCAGCCAAGATGATGGTAGCGGGGGCACAGATACGCAGTATTTT.